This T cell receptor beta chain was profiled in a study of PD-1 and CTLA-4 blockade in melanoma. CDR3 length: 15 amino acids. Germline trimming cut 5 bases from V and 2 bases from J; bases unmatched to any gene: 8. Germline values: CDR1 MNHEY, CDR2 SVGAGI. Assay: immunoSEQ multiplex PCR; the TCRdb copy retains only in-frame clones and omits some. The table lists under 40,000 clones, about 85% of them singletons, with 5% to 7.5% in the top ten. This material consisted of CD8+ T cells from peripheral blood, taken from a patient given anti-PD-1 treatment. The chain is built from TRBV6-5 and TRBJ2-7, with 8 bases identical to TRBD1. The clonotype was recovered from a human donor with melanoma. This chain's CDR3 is CASSPGTGDPYEQYF. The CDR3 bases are TGTGCCAGCAGTCCCGGGACAGGCGATCCCTACGAGCAGTACTTC.